These T cell receptor beta chains were read from a single sample in a study of cytomegalovirus exposure and HLA in healthy donors. Assay: immunoSEQ multiplex PCR; the TCRdb copy retains only in-frame clones and omits some. Of around 110,000 clones listed, 70% to 80% are singletons. Sequenced input: PBMCs. The receptors were sampled from a man aged 55 to 70 in good health and CMV-seronegative. Both conserved end residues are part of each CDR3. The D gene is left open where the match is weak. For some rows the clone size is stated as once, few or many, or as a class when expanded; others skip it.

abundance: .
d_gene: TRBD2
v_gene: TRBV7-2
j_gene: TRBJ2-5
len: 15
CDR3nt: TGTGCCAGCAGCTTAGAGGTTAGCGGGGGGCAGGCACAGTACTTC
CDR3aa: CASSLEVSGGQAQYF

abundance: .
d_gene: TRBD2
v_gene: TRBV5-1
j_gene: TRBJ2-5
len: 14
CDR3nt: TGCGCCAGCAGCATTAGCGGGGGGGCGGAGACCCAGTACTTC
CDR3aa: CASSISGGAETQYF

abundance: few
d_gene: .
v_gene: TRBV21-1
j_gene: TRBJ1-6
len: 17
CDR3nt: TGTGCCAGCAGCAAAAGGACTGAGGGCATCAATAATTCACCCCTCCACTTT
CDR3aa: CASSKRTEGINNSPLHF

abundance: .
d_gene: .
v_gene: TRBV10-3
j_gene: TRBJ2-3
len: 11
CDR3nt: TGTGCCATCAGTGAGAATTTAGCGCAGTATTTT
CDR3aa: CAISENLAQYF

abundance: .
d_gene: .
v_gene: TRBV15
j_gene: TRBJ1-6
len: 15
CDR3nt: TGTGCCACCAGCAGAGACCAGGGGCAGAATTCACCCCTCCACTTT
CDR3aa: CATSRDQGQNSPLHF

abundance: once
d_gene: .
v_gene: TRBV5-1
j_gene: TRBJ2-1
len: 15
CDR3nt: TGCGCCAGCAGCTTTACAGGGAGCTCCTACAATGAGCAGTTCTTC
CDR3aa: CASSFTGSSYNEQFF

abundance: .
d_gene: TRBD2
v_gene: TRBV9
j_gene: TRBJ2-7
len: 15
CDR3nt: TGTGCCAGCAGCGTAAGTAGCGGGGGGCCCTACGAGCAGTACTTC
CDR3aa: CASSVSSGGPYEQYF

abundance: once
d_gene: .
v_gene: TRBV7-3
j_gene: TRBJ1-1
len: 18
CDR3nt: TGTGCCAGCAGCTTAATGGGGCTTAATGCGGCCATGAACACTGAAGCTTTCTTT
CDR3aa: CASSLMGLNAAMNTEAFF

abundance: few
d_gene: TRBD2
v_gene: TRBV4-3
j_gene: TRBJ2-3
len: 15
CDR3nt: TGCGCCAGCAGCAAGACTAGCGGGGGGTCAGATACGCAGTATTTT
CDR3aa: CASSKTSGGSDTQYF

abundance: few
d_gene: .
v_gene: TRBV30
j_gene: TRBJ1-1
len: 13
CDR3nt: TGTGCCTGGAGTTCAACACTGAACACTGAAGCTTTCTTT
CDR3aa: CAWSSTLNTEAFF

abundance: .
d_gene: .
v_gene: TRBV9
j_gene: TRBJ1-5
len: 15
CDR3nt: TGTGCCAGCAGCGTATCATCAGGTGTCAATCAGCCCCAGCATTTT
CDR3aa: CASSVSSGVNQPQHF

abundance: .
d_gene: TRBD2
v_gene: TRBV7-2
j_gene: TRBJ2-3
len: 18
CDR3nt: TGTGCCAGCAGCTTCAACCCGAGTAGCGGGGGGATCACAGATACGCAGTATTTT
CDR3aa: CASSFNPSSGGITDTQYF

abundance: .
d_gene: .
v_gene: TRBV5-1
j_gene: TRBJ2-4
len: 17
CDR3nt: TGCGCCAGCAGCTTGGGTGAGACAGGTGGAGCCAAAAACATTCAGTACTTC
CDR3aa: CASSLGETGGAKNIQYF

abundance: once
d_gene: .
v_gene: TRBV19
j_gene: TRBJ1-1
len: 15
CDR3nt: TGTGCCAGCAATGCGGGCAGGGGCCCGAACACTGAAGCTTTCTTT
CDR3aa: CASNAGRGPNTEAFF

abundance: many
d_gene: TRBD1
v_gene: TRBV5-6
j_gene: TRBJ2-7
len: 14
CDR3nt: TGTGCCAGCAGCCCGCTGGACAGGGGATACGAGCAGTACTTC
CDR3aa: CASSPLDRGYEQYF

abundance: few
d_gene: TRBD1
v_gene: TRBV4-3
j_gene: TRBJ2-2
len: 16
CDR3nt: TGCGCCAGCAGCCAGGCGACAGGGGGTCTGACGGGGGAGCTGTTTTTT
CDR3aa: CASSQATGGLTGELFF

abundance: .
d_gene: .
v_gene: TRBV6-5
j_gene: TRBJ2-5
len: 11
CDR3nt: TGTGCCAGCAGCCACCAGGGGACCCAGTACTTC
CDR3aa: CASSHQGTQYF

abundance: .
d_gene: TRBD2
v_gene: TRBV5-8
j_gene: TRBJ2-1
len: 14
CDR3nt: TGTGCCAGCACCCGAGGGACTAGTTACAATGAGCAGTTCTTC
CDR3aa: CASTRGTSYNEQFF

abundance: .
d_gene: .
v_gene: TRBV5-1
j_gene: TRBJ2-1
len: 14
CDR3nt: TGCGCCAGCAGCTTGGAAGCAGGGCTGCATGAGCAGTTCTTC
CDR3aa: CASSLEAGLHEQFF

abundance: .
d_gene: .
v_gene: TRBV7-6
j_gene: TRBJ2-3
len: 15
CDR3nt: TGTGCCAGCAGCCTCGCCGGCGGGAGCACAGATACGCAGTATTTT
CDR3aa: CASSLAGGSTDTQYF

abundance: .
d_gene: TRBD1
v_gene: TRBV15
j_gene: TRBJ1-2
len: 14
CDR3nt: TGTGCCACCAGCACCCTACAGGGGAACTATGGCTACACCTTC
CDR3aa: CATSTLQGNYGYTF

abundance: .
d_gene: .
v_gene: TRBV5-1
j_gene: TRBJ2-1
len: 15
CDR3nt: TGCGCCAGCAGCTTCGACACTAGCTCCTACAATGAGCAGTTCTTC
CDR3aa: CASSFDTSSYNEQFF

abundance: .
d_gene: .
v_gene: TRBV5-1
j_gene: TRBJ2-1
len: 16
CDR3nt: TGCGCCAGCAGCCCCCTCGAGGGGGGGCCTGTTCCTGAGCAGTTCTTC
CDR3aa: CASSPLEGGPVPEQFF

abundance: .
d_gene: .
v_gene: TRBV10-3
j_gene: TRBJ1-6
len: 14
CDR3nt: TGTGCCATCTCTCCTGGGCTCGGTGATTCACCCCTCCACTTT
CDR3aa: CAISPGLGDSPLHF

abundance: once
d_gene: .
v_gene: TRBV5-1
j_gene: TRBJ2-3
len: 15
CDR3nt: TGCGCCAGCAGCTTGGTAGGGACTTCCAAGGATACGCAGTATTTT
CDR3aa: CASSLVGTSKDTQYF

abundance: once
d_gene: TRBD1
v_gene: TRBV7-2
j_gene: TRBJ1-2
len: 15
CDR3nt: TGTGCCAGCAGCTTTGGAAGAGGGGGCGCGGGAGGCTACACCTTC
CDR3aa: CASSFGRGGAGGYTF

abundance: once
d_gene: .
v_gene: TRBV7-2
j_gene: TRBJ1-6
len: 12
CDR3nt: TGTGCCAGCAGTTCCCCGGGACACCTCCCGCACTTT
CDR3aa: CASSSPGHLPHF

abundance: .
d_gene: .
v_gene: TRBV2
j_gene: TRBJ2-2
len: 13
CDR3nt: TGTGCCAGCAGTCGACTCCGAACCGGGGAGCTGTTTTTT
CDR3aa: CASSRLRTGELFF

abundance: once
d_gene: .
v_gene: TRBV5-1
j_gene: TRBJ2-6
len: 14
CDR3nt: TGCGCCAGCCGGGTTGGTTCTGGGGCCAACGTCCTGACTTTC
CDR3aa: CASRVGSGANVLTF

abundance: .
d_gene: TRBD1
v_gene: TRBV4-3
j_gene: TRBJ1-1
len: 14
CDR3nt: TGCGCCAGCAGTCTTGGACAGGAGGATACTGAAGCTTTCTTT
CDR3aa: CASSLGQEDTEAFF

abundance: .
d_gene: TRBD1
v_gene: TRBV30
j_gene: TRBJ1-2
len: 14
CDR3nt: TGTGCCTGGAGTGTACAGGGGGCATACTATGGCTACACCTTC
CDR3aa: CAWSVQGAYYGYTF